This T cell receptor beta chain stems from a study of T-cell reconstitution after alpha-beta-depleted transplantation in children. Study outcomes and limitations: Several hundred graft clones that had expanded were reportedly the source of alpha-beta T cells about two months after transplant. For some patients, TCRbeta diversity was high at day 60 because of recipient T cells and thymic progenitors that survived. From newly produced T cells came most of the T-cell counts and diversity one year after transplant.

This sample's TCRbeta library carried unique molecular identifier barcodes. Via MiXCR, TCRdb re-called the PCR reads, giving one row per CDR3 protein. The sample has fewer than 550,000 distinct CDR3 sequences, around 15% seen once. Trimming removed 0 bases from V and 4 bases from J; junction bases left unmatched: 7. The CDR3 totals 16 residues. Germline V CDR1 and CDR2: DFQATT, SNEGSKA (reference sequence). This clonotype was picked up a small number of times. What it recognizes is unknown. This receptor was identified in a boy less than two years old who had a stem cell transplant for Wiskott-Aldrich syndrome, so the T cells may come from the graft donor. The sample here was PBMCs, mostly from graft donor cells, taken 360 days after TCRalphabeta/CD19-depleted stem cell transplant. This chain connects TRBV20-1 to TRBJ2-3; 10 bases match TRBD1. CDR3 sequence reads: CSARDRDRGRADTQYF. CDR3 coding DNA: TGCAGTGCTAGAGATCGGGACAGGGGTCGTGCAGATACGCAGTATTTT.